This T cell receptor (beta chain) was identified in a study of regulatory T cells in long-lasting Graves disease. General observations from the study: Few sampled subjects may have lowered accuracy. It was in persistent disease that TRBV28, TRBJ1-2 and TRBJ2-5 were favored. Lower TCR diversity characterized persistent Graves' patients relative to newly diagnosed patients.

Combining iRepertoire HTBI primers with Arm-PCR of CDR3 regions, the authors built TCR beta libraries. TCRdb passed the multiplex PCR reads through MiXCR, listing each CDR3 protein once. This table holds 650,000 to 700,000 distinct CDR3 sequences, approximately 29% found once. Sample time point: persistent/refractory GD, antithyroid drugs over 5 years with positive TRAb. Following extraction of RNA from PBMCs, that RNA was used to make the TCR library. Peripheral blood, roughly 10 milliliters of it, was drawn into EDTA tubes. Trimming removed 1 base at V and 4 bases at J, with 4 bases between. The CDR3 consists of 12 residues. CDR1 LGHDT and CDR2 YNNKEL come from the germline V gene (reference sequence). On this clonotype itself: What it recognizes is unknown. Just one base apart from a much larger clone, this may be a read error.

This TCR came from a female donor with Graves disease. The source was peripheral blood mononuclear cells (PBMCs), collected when the disease was refractory, from a patient treated with antithyroid drugs. The J gene is TRBJ1-1, the V gene TRBV3-1; D not resolved. CDR3 loop: CASSQAGTEAFF. DNA of the CDR3: TGTGCCAGCAGCCAAGCGGGCACTGAAGCTTTCTTT.